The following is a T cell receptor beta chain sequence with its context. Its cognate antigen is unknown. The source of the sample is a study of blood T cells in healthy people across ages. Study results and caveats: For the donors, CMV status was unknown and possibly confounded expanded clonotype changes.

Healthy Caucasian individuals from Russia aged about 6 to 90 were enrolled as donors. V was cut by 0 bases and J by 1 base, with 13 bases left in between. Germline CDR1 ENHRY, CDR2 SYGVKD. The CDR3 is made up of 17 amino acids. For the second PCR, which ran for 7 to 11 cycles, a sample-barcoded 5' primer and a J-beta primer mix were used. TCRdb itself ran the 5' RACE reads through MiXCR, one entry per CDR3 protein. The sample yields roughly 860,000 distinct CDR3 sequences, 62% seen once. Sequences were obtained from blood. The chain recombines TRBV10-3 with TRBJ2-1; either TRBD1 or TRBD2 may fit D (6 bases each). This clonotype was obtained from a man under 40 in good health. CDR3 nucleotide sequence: TGTGCCATCAGTGAGTCAACGGGGGCCGAGTCCTACAATGAGCAGTTCTTC. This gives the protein CAISESTGAESYNEQFF.